This TCR beta chain was identified in a study of Ad26.COV2.S vaccination and SARS-CoV-2 variants. Trimming removed 2 bases at V and 2 bases at J, with 7 bases between. The CDR3 runs to 13 residues. Germline CDR1 and CDR2: MDHEN and SYDVKM. This clone was detected only once. Its antigen is currently unknown. Study findings and constraints: Spike-specific TCR breadth was greater in vaccine than placebo recipients.

Treatment: roughly 19 received Ad26.COV2.S at low or high dose, single or two shots; 5 received placebo; per-sample allocation not given. Sampling happened 63 days after the first vaccine or placebo injection. Sequencing was performed with immunoSEQ multiplex PCR; in TCRdb, only in-frame clones are kept and a portion is missing. There are 380,000 or so clones in the sample; about 87% occur only once, and 6.4% lies in the top ten. This sequence was found in a person between 18 and 65 years old who received the Ad26.COV2.S COVID-19 vaccine or a placebo. The sample consisted of peripheral blood, taken in a trial of Ad26.COV2.S vaccine versus placebo. The chain couples TRBV28 to TRBJ2-7; D is ambiguous. The CDR3 loop reads CASSLGAPYEQYF. The CDR3, as DNA: TGTGCCAGCAGTTTAGGCGCCCCCTACGAGCAGTACTTC.